This TCR beta chain was recovered during a study of blood T cell repertoires in COVID-19 (dated by TCRdb to about 2020). In the study overall: Samples from collaborators originated in the United States, Italy and Spain and spanned both the acute and convalescent phases of COVID-19. The prospective study material was composed of cDNA or gDNA derived from T cells, B-cell-depleted T cells, or PBMCs. Deeply sampled blood TCRbeta repertoires from subjects exposed to, actively infected with, or recovered from COVID-19 were included in the dataset. The repertoires were released in a freely available public database meant as a resource for research on the immune response to SARS-CoV-2. Samples were obtained from the ongoing ImmuneRACE study (first 160 participants) and from over a thousand subjects provided by 6 global collaborators. Nearly every sample came with metadata listing a de-identified subject ID, COVID-19 status, age in years and sex. Where HLA class I and class II types were available, the types were taken from metadata supplied by the sample provider, not from assay-based typing.

TCRbeta CDR3 regions were amplified from genomic DNA using the immunoSEQ Assay, a bias-controlled multiplex PCR. Under the source paper's analysis protocol: Within the assay, amplification of reference gene primers was used to estimate how many nucleated cells each sample contained. To quantify the absolute abundance of each unique TCRbeta CDR3 rearrangement, sequence reads were collapsed and filtered. Productive Simpson clonality was computed per sample as the square root of Simpson's diversity index over productive rearrangements. The source is immuneACCESS, and TCRdb retained only in-frame sequences with V and J called. Part of the clones is not carried over; for the studies checked, unresolved V genes explain less than half of this, and the remainder is unexplained. The V and J calls and clone size are taken from that table; D and trimming were inferred from the DNA. The sample has 150,000 to 160,000 clones on record, about 88% of them singletons. The top ten clones comprise 2% to 3% of the sample.

Each collaborating institution followed its own protocols to collect whole blood in K2EDTA tubes. For TCRbeta analysis, collaborators shipped samples as frozen whole blood, isolated PBMCs, or DNA extracted from either of those sample types. What the study reported, not specific to this receptor: How much clinical and demographic metadata was included differed by source and by participant, and the metadata was provided uncurated.

As concerns this clone: Its specific antigen is unknown. Base-call qualities are not available, and no considerably larger clone is one nucleotide away.

The CDR3 sequence holds 12 residues, the cysteine and phenylalanine included. Only CDR3 DNA remains: 36 bases, in frame from the first base. Trimming costs V 3 bases and J 6 bases, and their ends lie 7 bases apart. This sequence was found in a woman aged 70-85 years with acute or convalescent COVID-19. The receptor chain draws on TRBV12-3 or TRBV12-4 and TRBJ2-3; the D gene identity is not certain. The source material was peripheral blood. The CDR3 protein is CASSFPRDTQYF. Read as DNA, the sequence is TGTGCCAGCAGTTTCCCGAGGGATACGCAGTATTTT.